This T cell receptor (beta chain) was sequenced for a study of T cell responses to AZD1222 COVID-19 vaccine. Study-level results: Baseline testing showed seropositivity in only six or seven AZD1222 recipients. Sampling that yielded the repertoires occurred only after the peak T cell response.

There are 13 residues in the CDR3. V lost 2 bases, J lost 8 bases, and 12 bases lay in between. Germline assignment: CDR1 SGHTA and CDR2 FQGNSA. As concerns this clone: Its antigen is still unknown.

Some clones are missing from TCRdb's copy, which holds only in-frame ones; the method was immunoSEQ multiplex PCR. The sample lists 150,000 or so clones; around 89% were seen once. The TCR comes from an adult in good health. The source was peripheral blood, collected on day 0 of AZD1222 vaccination. The rearrangement uses TRBV7-2 and TRBJ1-2; D call uncertain. CDR3 residues: CASSLSPGNGYTF. The CDR3, as DNA: TGTGCCAGCAGCTTATCCCCGGGAAACGGCTACACCTTC. Filled out from reference TRBV7-2 and TRBJ1-2, the complete variable domain reads GAGVSQSPSNKVTEKGKDVELRCDPISGHTALYWYRQSLGQGLEFLIYFQGNSAPDKSGLPSDRFSAERTGGSVSTLTIQRTQQEDSAVYLCASSLSPGNGYTFGSGTRLTVV.